A single T cell receptor beta chain is shown here with its context. The data originate from a study of sequential checkpoint blockade in melanoma. Across the study: Maintenance nivolumab came after either treatment sequence.

Repertoires were generated with immunoSEQ multiplex PCR, while TCRdb's copy carries only in-frame clones and drops some. Here the sample spans some 20,000 clones, 82% being singletons. Per the germline V gene, CDR1 is SNHLY and CDR2 is FYNNEI. V shed 4 bases, J shed 5 bases, and the junction held 2 bases outside the gene matches. The CDR3 sequence is 14 residues long. Treatment here: randomized to nivolumab then ipilimumab (arm A) or the reverse (arm B). None of the patients previously received DNA-damaging chemotherapy. The sequence was collected from a human donor with melanoma. V is TRBV2 and J is TRBJ1-5; 10 bases are a match to TRBD1. The sample was CD8+ T cells sorted from blood (inferred from file names), taken from a patient given nivolumab and ipilimumab in sequence. CDR3 in amino acids: CASSGGQGDQPQHF. Written as DNA, the CDR3 is TGTGCCAGCAGTGGCGGACAGGGGGATCAGCCCCAGCATTTT.